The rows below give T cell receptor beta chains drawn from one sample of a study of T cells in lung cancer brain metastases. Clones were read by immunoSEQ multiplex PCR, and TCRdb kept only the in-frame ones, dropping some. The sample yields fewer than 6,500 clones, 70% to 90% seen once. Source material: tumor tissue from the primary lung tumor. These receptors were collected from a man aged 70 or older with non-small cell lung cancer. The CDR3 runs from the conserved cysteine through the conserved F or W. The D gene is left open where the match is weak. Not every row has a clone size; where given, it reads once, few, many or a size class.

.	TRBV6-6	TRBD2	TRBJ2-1	CASRPDGRIKYNEQFF	TGTGCCAGCAGACCAGACGGGAGGATCAAGTACAATGAGCAGTTCTTC
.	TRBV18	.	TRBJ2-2	CASLLPAGELFF	TGTGCCAGCCTACTTCCGGCCGGGGAGCTGTTTTTT
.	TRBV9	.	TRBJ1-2	CASSRDGDYGYTF	TGTGCCAGCAGCCGGGACGGGGACTATGGCTACACCTTC
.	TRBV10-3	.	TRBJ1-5	CAISEGQGSQPQHF	TGTGCCATCAGTGAAGGGCAGGGGAGTCAGCCCCAGCATTTT
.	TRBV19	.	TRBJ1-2	CASSIVPNGYTF	TGTGCCAGTAGTATAGTACCGAATGGCTACACCTTC
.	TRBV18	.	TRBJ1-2	CASSPAPRGGNGYTF	TGTGCCAGCTCACCCGCGCCGCGGGGGGGAAATGGCTACACCTTC
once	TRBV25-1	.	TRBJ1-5	CASSDRVLNQPQHF	TGTGCCAGCAGTGACCGGGTACTAAATCAGCCCCAGCATTTT
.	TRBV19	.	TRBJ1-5	CASSWQHNQPQHF	TGTGCCAGTAGTTGGCAACACAATCAGCCCCAGCATTTT
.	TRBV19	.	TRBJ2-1	CASRIVGTDNEQFF	TGTGCCAGTAGGATCGTAGGGACGGACAATGAGCAGTTCTTC
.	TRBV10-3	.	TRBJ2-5	CAISAGIETQYF	TGTGCCATCAGTGCGGGAATAGAGACCCAGTACTTC
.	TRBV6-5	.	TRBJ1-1	CASNYFARESTEAFF	TGTGCCAGCAATTACTTTGCCAGGGAGAGCACTGAAGCTTTCTTT
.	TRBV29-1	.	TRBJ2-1	CSVDLAYNEQFF	TGCAGCGTTGATCTGGCCTACAATGAGCAGTTCTTC
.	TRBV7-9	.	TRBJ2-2	CASSPPFGINTGELFF	TGTGCCAGCAGCCCCCCTTTTGGGATTAACACCGGGGAGCTGTTTTTT
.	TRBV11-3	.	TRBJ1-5	CASSLRTRSHQPQHF	TGTGCCAGCAGCTTAAGGACGCGGTCCCATCAGCCCCAGCATTTT
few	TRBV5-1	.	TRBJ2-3	CASTLTSLTDTQYF	TGCGCCAGCACCTTGACTTCCCTCACAGATACGCAGTATTTT
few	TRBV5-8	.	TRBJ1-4	CASSLGRLLREKLFF	TGTGCCAGCAGCCTTGGTCGACTCCTCAGGGAAAAACTGTTTTTT
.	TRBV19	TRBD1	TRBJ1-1	CASDQGAVLTRTEAFF	TGTGCCAGTGACCAGGGGGCGGTTTTAACGCGGACTGAAGCTTTCTTT
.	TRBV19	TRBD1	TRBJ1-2	CASSMTGGTYGYTF	TGTGCCAGTAGTATGACAGGGGGGACCTATGGCTACACCTTC
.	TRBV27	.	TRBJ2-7	CASSFKYEQYF	TGTGCCAGCAGTTTTAAGTACGAGCAGTACTTC